The 31 T cell receptor beta chains in this list originate from one sample, sequenced in a study of blood T cell repertoires in COVID-19. Only in-frame clones appear in the TCRdb table, and some are missing; sequencing was by immunoSEQ multiplex PCR. The sample records some 120,000 clones, 70% to 85% being singletons. Material for sequencing was peripheral blood. These receptors all come from a woman in her forties or fifties with acute or convalescent COVID-19.

This chain connects TRBV9 to TRBJ2-5; TRBD1 agrees at 9 bases. This CDR3 is 14 amino acids long. J was trimmed by 3 bases and V by 3 bases; bases with no gene match: 3. From germline, CDR1 is SGDLS and CDR2 YYNGEE. The CDR3 reads CASSAGQGKETQYF. The CDR3 DNA reads TGTGCCAGCAGCGCGGGACAGGGAAAAGAGACCCAGTACTTC.

Here the CDR3 reads CASSQGVTGQGHYNEQFF. The CDR3, as DNA: TGTGCCAGCAGCCAAGGTGTGACAGGCCAAGGACACTACAATGAGCAGTTCTTC. V and J are TRBV4-2 and TRBJ2-1; maybe TRBD1 (6 bases). Germline CDR1 is LGHNA and CDR2 is YNFKEQ. V was clipped by 1 base and J by 3 bases, with 19 bases between them. This CDR3 comprises 18 residues.

This sequence joins TRBV2 and TRBJ2-1, with TRBD2 identical over 13 bases. The CDR3 sequence is 15 residues long. V was clipped by 4 bases and J by 7 bases; unmatched bases: 4. The germline gives CDR1 SNHLY, CDR2 FYNNEI. CDR3 amino acids: CASSAWTSGGNEQFF. The CDR3 nucleotides read TGTGCCAGCAGTGCCTGGACTAGCGGGGGTAATGAGCAGTTCTTC.

This chain joins TRBV10-3 and TRBJ2-7; D remains unclear. Germline loops: CDR1 ENHRY, CDR2 SYGVKD. CDR3 size: 13 residues. Trimming took 3 bases from V and 1 from J, leaving 7 bases between them. CDR3 protein: CAISDSSSYEQYF. The CDR3 DNA reads TGTGCCATCAGTGACTCTAGTTCCTACGAGCAGTACTTC.

CDR3 nucleotides: TGTGCCAGTAGTACGCGCGGGACAGCCTCCTACAATGAGCAGTTCTTC. It translates to CASSTRGTASYNEQFF. V usage is TRBV19 and J usage is TRBJ2-1; the D gene is possibly TRBD1 (7 bases). This CDR3 has 16 amino acids. Germline V gives CDR1 LNHDA, CDR2 SQIVND (reference sequence). V was trimmed by 4 bases and J by 0 bases, leaving 13 bases between them.

The J gene is TRBJ2-3, the V gene TRBV28; 7 positions agree with TRBD2. This CDR3 is 15 amino acids long. Trimming took 5 bases from V and 0 from J; bases not matched to a gene: 5. Germline-derived CDR1 and CDR2 are MDHEN and SYDVKM. CDR3 residues: CASSASGPSTDTQYF. Written as DNA, the CDR3 is TGTGCCAGCAGTGCTAGCGGTCCTAGCACAGATACGCAGTATTTT.

The chain has TRBV2 and TRBJ1-2; TRBD1 might be the D (6 bases). The CDR3 extends over 14 amino acids. Germline V gene sequence: CDR1 SNHLY, CDR2 FYNNEI. Trimming pared 4 bases from V and 7 bases from J, leaving 16 bases between. The CDR3 DNA sequence: TGTGCCAGCAGTGCTGTGGGGGGGGCGACTGGCTACACCTTC. Protein sequence: CASSAVGGATGYTF.

This chain uses TRBV19 with TRBJ1-6; TRBD1 agrees at 10 bases. The V segment lost 3 bases and the J segment 8 bases; nucleotides outside the gene matches: 1. The CDR3 has 14 residues. Germline V gene sequence: CDR1 LNHDA, CDR2 SQIVND (reference sequence). CDR3 in DNA: TGTGCCAGTAGTATCGGGACAGGGGATTCACCCCTCCACTTT. Translation: CASSIGTGDSPLHF.

The CDR3 here is CASSPSGTAYGYTF. CDR3 nucleotides: TGCGCCAGCAGCCCCTCCGGGACAGCCTATGGCTACACCTTC. V gene TRBV5-1 combines with J gene TRBJ1-2; 7 positions match TRBD1. Per germline, CDR1 SGHRS and CDR2 YFSETQ. V trimming: 4 bases; J trimming: 4 bases; junction bases outside the gene matches: 7. The CDR3 sequence is 14 residues long.

V and J are TRBV18 and TRBJ1-2, with a possible D match to TRBD1 (6 bases). Germline V gives CDR1 KGHSH, CDR2 LQKENI. The V end lost 1 base, the J end lost 7 bases, and 22 bases lay between the germline ends. CDR3 size: 17 residues. The CDR3 is CASSPQTRGLRLFGYTF. For the CDR3, the DNA is TGTGCCAGCTCACCACAGACCAGGGGCCTCCGCCTATTTGGCTACACCTTC.

The rearrangement uses TRBV28 and TRBJ1-6; the D gene is possibly TRBD1 (6 bases). Germline lookup yields CDR1 MDHEN and CDR2 SYDVKM. This CDR3 region has 16 residues. V lost 3 bases, J lost 4 bases, and 13 bases lay in between. The CDR3 protein is CASSLESGTYNSPLHF. The DNA of the CDR3 is TGTGCCAGCAGTTTGGAGTCCGGGACATATAATTCACCCCTCCACTTT.

The CDR3 DNA is TGTGCCAGCAACTTGAAGGGGGCCCCCACAGATACGCAGTATTTT. It yields the protein CASNLKGAPTDTQYF. J is TRBJ2-3 and V is TRBV28; 7 nucleotides line up with TRBD1. CDR1 and CDR2 (germline): MDHEN, SYDVKM. This CDR3 has 15 residues. Losses at the gene ends were 7 bases for V and 2 bases for J; bases not matched to a gene: 9.

This chain connects TRBV5-6 to TRBJ1-2; D unclear. Trimming cost V 1 base and J 2 bases, with 9 bases left between them. The length of the CDR3 is 14 residues. Per the germline V gene, CDR1 is SGHDT and CDR2 is YYEEEE. The CDR3 DNA sequence: TGTGCCAGCAGCTTGTGGTGGGCCAACTATGGCTACACCTTC. Protein: CASSLWWANYGYTF.

This chain connects TRBV18 to TRBJ2-1; TRBD1 matches at 7 bases. This CDR3 is built from 17 residues. With V trimmed by 1 base and J by 0 bases, 6 bases remained unmatched. CDR1 and CDR2 (germline): KGHSH, LQKENI. The CDR3 DNA reads TGTGCCAGCTCACCACTAACAGGGGTCAGCTCCTACAATGAGCAGTTCTTC. Translating it yields CASSPLTGVSSYNEQFF.

J is TRBJ1-4 and V is TRBV29-1; TRBD1 matches 10 bases. Germline trimming cut 3 bases from V and 8 bases from J; bases unmatched to any gene: 3. In germline, CDR1 is SQVTM, CDR2 ANQGSEA. The CDR3 totals 13 residues. CDR3 bases: TGCAGCGTTGAGGGGACAGGGGTCGAAAAACTGTTTTTT. It yields the protein CSVEGTGVEKLFF.

This rearrangement joins TRBV5-8 to TRBJ1-5; perhaps TRBD1 as D (6 bases). Trimming cost V 5 bases and J 5 bases, with 14 bases left between them. The CDR3 runs 14 residues. Germline CDR1 reads SGHTS; CDR2 reads YDEGEE. CDR3 nucleotides: TGTGCCAGCAGTCCACAGGGCTTCGATCAGCCCCAGCATTTT. Amino acids: CASSPQGFDQPQHF. The whole variable domain, filled in from reference TRBV5-8 and TRBJ1-5, reads EAGVTQSPTHLIKTRGQQATLRCSPISGHTSVYWYQQALGLGLQFLLWYDEGEERNRGNFPPRFSGRQFPNYSSELNVNALELEDSALYLCASSPQGFDQPQHFGDGTRLSIL.

V gene TRBV29-1 combines with J gene TRBJ1-6; 7 bases align to TRBD1. The CDR3 is 13 residues long. V gave up 5 bases and J gave up 8 bases; unmatched junction bases: 6. CDR1 and CDR2 (germline): SQVTM, ANQGSEA. Here the CDR3 reads CSVPGQAHSPLHF. The CDR3, as DNA: TGCAGCGTTCCTGGACAGGCTCATTCACCCCTCCACTTT.

The chain links TRBV6-5 to TRBJ1-6, with 7 bases lining up with TRBD1. After removal of 4 bases from V and 6 bases from J, the junction contained 9 bases not matched to a gene. Germline CDR1 MNHEY, CDR2 SVGAGI. The CDR3 runs to 16 residues. DNA of the CDR3: TGTGCCAGCAGTTCTCCCTGGGACAGAGGTAATTCACCCCTCCACTTT. It translates to CASSSPWDRGNSPLHF.

This chain connects TRBV3-1 (or the pseudogene TRBV3-2) to TRBJ1-2; 8 nucleotides line up with TRBD1. V lost 7 bases and J lost 4; bases outside the gene matches: 5. Germline assignment: CDR1 LGHDT and CDR2 YNNKEL (reference sequence). The CDR3 is 13 residues long. The CDR3 DNA follows: TGTGCCAGCACCCCAGGGGGCGGCTATGGCTACACCTTC. Translation gives CASTPGGGYGYTF.

CDR3 sequence (DNA): TGTGCCAGCAGTTTCCGGGAATTAACTGAAGCTTTCTTT. It is translated as CASSFRELTEAFF. The chain uses TRBV27 and TRBJ1-1; D uncertain. In germline, CDR1 is MNHEY, CDR2 SMNVEV (reference sequence). There are 13 residues in the CDR3. Trimming removed 3 bases at V and 5 bases at J, with 10 bases between.

CDR3 sequence reads: CASSGQGLREKLFF. As DNA, the CDR3 is TGTGCCAGCAGTGGACAGGGGCTAAGGGAAAAACTGTTTTTT. The chain uses TRBV2 and TRBJ1-4; the match to TRBD1 covers 8 bases. Germline values: CDR1 SNHLY, CDR2 FYNNEI. J gave up 8 bases and V 4 bases, and 6 bases lay outside the gene matches. The CDR3 loop spans 14 amino acids.

This chain uses TRBV12-3 or TRBV12-4 with TRBJ1-1; 7 bases are shared with TRBD1. The CDR3 is 13 residues long. Trimming cost V 7 bases and J 3 bases; bases outside gene matches: 5. The CDR3 is CASISRGHTEAFF. The DNA for the CDR3 is TGTGCCAGCATCTCGAGGGGGCACACTGAAGCTTTCTTT.

This chain connects TRBV3-1 (or the pseudogene TRBV3-2) to TRBJ2-6, with D tentatively TRBD2 (6 bases). From germline, CDR1 is LGHDT and CDR2 YNNKEL (reference sequence). V was shortened by 3 bases and J by 2 bases, with 11 bases between the two germline ends. This CDR3 region has 16 residues. The CDR3 here is CASSHLRGTGANVLTF. As DNA, the CDR3 is TGTGCCAGCAGCCACCTCCGGGGGACTGGGGCCAACGTCCTGACTTTC.

Only one count was recorded for this clone. The chain combines TRBV2 with TRBJ1-4; D gene ambiguous. Trimming pared 5 bases from V and 5 bases from J, leaving 12 bases between. CDR1 and CDR2 from the germline V gene are SNHLY and FYNNEI. This CDR3 has 14 residues. CDR3 amino acids: CASSLVEVNEKLFF. The CDR3 nucleotides are TGTGCCAGCAGTTTGGTAGAGGTGAATGAAAAACTGTTTTTT.

The genes are TRBV29-1 and TRBJ2-1; the match to TRBD2 covers 7 bases. The length of the CDR3 is 13 residues. Germline V gene lookup returns CDR1 SQVTM and CDR2 ANQGSEA. The V segment lost 3 bases and the J segment 4 bases; nucleotides outside the gene matches: 3. The CDR3: CSVDWRGYNEQFF. As DNA, the CDR3 is TGCAGCGTTGATTGGCGGGGGTACAATGAGCAGTTCTTC.

The rearrangement links TRBV19 to TRBJ1-2, with TRBD1 identical over 9 bases. This CDR3 has 14 amino acids. Germline assignment: CDR1 LNHDA and CDR2 SQIVND (reference sequence). J lost 5 bases, V lost 10 bases, and 11 bases had no gene match. This CDR3 is CAIKTSGTGYGYTF. The CDR3 DNA follows: TGTGCCATCAAAACCTCCGGGACAGGGTATGGCTACACCTTC.

This chain uses TRBV4-1 with TRBJ1-1; D is possibly TRBD1 (5 bases). CDR3 length: 15 residues. With 4 bases removed from V and 4 bases from J, the gap between germline ends came to 16 bases. CDR1 is MGHRA, CDR2 YSYEKL, per germline. The CDR3 coding sequence is TGCGCCAGCAGCCTCTTCGTGGGGGGAGCCACTGAAGCTTTCTTT. Translated, it gives CASSLFVGGATEAFF.

The table lists this clone with a count of one. The genes are TRBV5-5 and TRBJ1-6; 7 bases match TRBD1. With V trimmed by 3 bases and J by 10 bases, 13 bases remained unmatched. The CDR3 is 16 residues long. CDR1 and CDR2 from the germline V gene are SGHKS and YYEKEE (reference sequence). The DNA of the CDR3 is TGTGCCAGCAGCTCCGAACCCACAGGGGAGATCTCACCCCTCCACTTT. Amino acid sequence: CASSSEPTGEISPLHF.

The chain links TRBV2 to TRBJ1-5; D is unresolved. CDR1 and CDR2 (germline): SNHLY, FYNNEI. CDR3 length: 14 amino acids. The V gene lost 6 bases and the J gene lost 3 bases, with 12 bases spanning the gap. The CDR3 DNA is TGTGCCAGCAGCCGAGAGGTTATCAATCAGCCCCAGCATTTT. This codes for CASSREVINQPQHF.

This sequence joins TRBV19 and TRBJ1-2; 8 positions match TRBD1. Germline lookup yields CDR1 LNHDA and CDR2 SQIVND (reference sequence). With 5 bases clipped from V and 6 bases from J, the junction kept 8 bases outside the gene matches. The length of the CDR3 is 14 residues. DNA for the CDR3: TGTGCCAGTAGTCGGGACAGGACACGGGATGGCTACACCTTC. Protein product: CASSRDRTRDGYTF. The full variable domain, its missing parts supplied by reference TRBV19 and TRBJ1-2, is DGGITQSPKYLFRKEGQNVTLSCEQNLNHDAMYWYRQDPGQGLRLIYYSQIVNDFQKGDIAEGYSVSREKKESFPLTVTSAQKNPTAFYLCASSRDRTRDGYTFGSGTRLTVV.

This clone was seen a handful of times. V is TRBV11-2 and J is TRBJ1-2; weak D call: TRBD1 (6 bases). The CDR3 sequence is 16 residues long. Between the trimmed V and J ends, which lost 5 bases and 2 bases, there was a span of 18 bases. The germline CDR1 and CDR2 sequences are SGHAT and FQNNGV. For the CDR3, the DNA is TGTGCCAGCAGCCCCTTCCCCCGGACAGCGAACTATGGCTACACCTTC. Its protein is CASSPFPRTANYGYTF.